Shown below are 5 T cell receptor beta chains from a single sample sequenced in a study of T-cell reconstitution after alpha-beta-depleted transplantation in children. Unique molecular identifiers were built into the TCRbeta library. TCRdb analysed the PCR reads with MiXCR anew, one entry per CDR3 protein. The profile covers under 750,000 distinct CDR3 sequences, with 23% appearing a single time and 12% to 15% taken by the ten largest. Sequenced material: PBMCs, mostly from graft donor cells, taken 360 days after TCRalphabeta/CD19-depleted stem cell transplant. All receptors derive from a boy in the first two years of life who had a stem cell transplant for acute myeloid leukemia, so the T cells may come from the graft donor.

CDR3 sequence reads: CASSSHQLDGYEQYV. The CDR3 DNA reads as TGTGCCAGCAGTTCCCATCAACTGGACGGTTACGAGCAGTACGTC. The chain joins TRBV6-7 to TRBJ2-7; D remains unclear. TRBV6-7 is noted as an ORF with a role that remains uncertain. This CDR3 has 15 amino acids. The V end lost 4 bases, the J end lost 4 bases, and 17 bases lay between the germline ends.

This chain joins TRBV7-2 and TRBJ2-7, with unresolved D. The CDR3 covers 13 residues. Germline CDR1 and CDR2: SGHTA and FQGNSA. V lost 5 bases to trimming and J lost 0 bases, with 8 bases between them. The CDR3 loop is CASSPLTSYEQYF. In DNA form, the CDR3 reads TGTGCCAGCAGCCCCCTGACCTCCTACGAGCAGTACTTC.

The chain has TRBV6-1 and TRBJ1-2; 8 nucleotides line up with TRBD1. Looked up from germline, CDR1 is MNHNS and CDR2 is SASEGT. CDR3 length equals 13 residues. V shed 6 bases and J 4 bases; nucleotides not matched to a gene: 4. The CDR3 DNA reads TGTGCCAGCAGGCGGACAGGGTTCTATGGCTACACCTTC. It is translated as CASRRTGFYGYTF.

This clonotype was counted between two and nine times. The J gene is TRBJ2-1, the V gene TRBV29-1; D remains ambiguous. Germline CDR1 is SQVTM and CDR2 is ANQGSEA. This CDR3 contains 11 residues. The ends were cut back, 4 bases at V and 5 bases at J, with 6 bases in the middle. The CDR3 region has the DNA TGCAGCGTTGTCAGGAACAATGAGCAGTTCTTC. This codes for CSVVRNNEQFF.

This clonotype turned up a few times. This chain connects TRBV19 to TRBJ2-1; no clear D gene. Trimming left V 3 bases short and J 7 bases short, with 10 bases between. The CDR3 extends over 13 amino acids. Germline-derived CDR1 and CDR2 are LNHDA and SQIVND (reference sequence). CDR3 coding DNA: TGTGCCAGTAGTATCCTGCTTGGGAATGAGCAGTTCTTC. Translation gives CASSILLGNEQFF.